These 18 T cell receptor beta chains were all obtained from the same sample, sequenced in a study of blood T cell repertoires in COVID-19 (TCRdb year 2020). The library was produced with the immunoSEQ multiplex PCR assay. TCRdb took this table from immuneACCESS and kept in-frame rearrangements with V and J called. Such tables lack part of the clones; where checked against another copy, unresolved V genes explain under half of the gap, and the rest is unexplained. The sample table holds tens of thousands of clones, of which 76% were seen once. In total, the top ten clones hold about 16% of the sample. The sample comprised peripheral blood. The origin of the receptors is a man between 65 and 85 years old with active or convalescent COVID-19.

This chain uses TRBV7-9 with TRBJ1-1, with 10 nucleotides matching TRBD1. Germline CDR1 reads SEHNR; CDR2 reads FQNEAQ (reference sequence). The V segment lost 3 bases and the J segment 6 bases; nucleotides outside the gene matches: 7. The CDR3 has 15 amino acids. CDR3 amino acids: CASSFGDRGSAEAFF. DNA of the CDR3: TGTGCCAGCAGCTTTGGGGACAGGGGATCGGCTGAAGCTTTCTTT.

The rearrangement joins TRBV5-1 to TRBJ2-5, with 8 bases matching TRBD2. J was trimmed by 3 bases and V by 2 bases; bases with no gene match: 9. Germline V gives CDR1 SGHRS, CDR2 YFSETQ. There are 16 residues in the CDR3. The CDR3 region is CASSFRAGGLEETQYF. CDR3 nucleotides: TGCGCCAGCAGCTTTAGGGCGGGGGGCCTCGAAGAGACCCAGTACTTC.

The rearrangement joins TRBV6-5 to TRBJ1-2; possible D gene TRBD1, 5 bases. CDR1 MNHEY and CDR2 SVGAGI come from the germline V gene. With 7 bases removed from V and 3 bases from J, the gap between germline ends came to 9 bases. The CDR3 is 12 residues long. CDR3 in amino acids: CASKGNDYGYTF. For the CDR3, the DNA is TGTGCCAGCAAGGGGAACGACTATGGCTACACCTTC.

This clone was detected once. This chain connects TRBV28 to TRBJ2-7; 7 nucleotides align to TRBD2. Per germline, CDR1 MDHEN and CDR2 SYDVKM. With V trimmed by 0 bases and J by 7 bases, 6 bases remained unmatched. The CDR3 is 14 residues long. The CDR3 region is CASSLWGRVSEQYF. The DNA of the CDR3 is TGTGCCAGCAGTTTATGGGGGAGGGTTAGTGAGCAGTACTTC.

This clone is judged medium-sized. V gene TRBV2 combines with J gene TRBJ1-5; tentative D call: TRBD1 (6 bases). The germline V and J ends were trimmed by 9 bases and 6 bases, with 27 bases remaining between them. Germline V CDR1 and CDR2: SNHLY, FYNNEI. The CDR3 covers 17 residues. CDR3 region: CASHQTVRSGGIQPQHF. The CDR3, as DNA: TGTGCCAGTCATCAAACGGTCCGGTCGGGGGGCATTCAGCCCCAGCATTTT.

Written as DNA, the CDR3 is TGCGCCAGCAGCGACACATCCGGGGGCTCTGGAAACACCATATATTTT. It encodes CASSDTSGGSGNTIYF. The chain couples TRBV5-1 to TRBJ1-3, with a possible D match to TRBD1 (5 bases). Germline V gene lookup returns CDR1 SGHRS and CDR2 YFSETQ. The V end lost 4 bases, the J end lost 0 bases, and 14 bases lay between the germline ends. The CDR3 covers 16 residues.

The chain uses TRBV27 and TRBJ2-5, with 11 bases fitting TRBD2. CDR1 is MNHEY, CDR2 SMNVEV, per germline (reference sequence). The junction had 6 bases not matched to a gene; V was cut back by 4 bases and J by 5 bases. The CDR3 has 15 amino acids. This chain's CDR3 is CASSYSGGELETQYF. DNA of the CDR3: TGTGCCAGCAGTTATAGCGGGGGGGAGCTGGAGACCCAGTACTTC.

This sequence joins TRBV4-1 and TRBJ1-3; D ambiguous. V dropped 1 base and J dropped 4 bases, with 2 bases sitting between them. In germline, CDR1 is MGHRA, CDR2 YSYEKL. This CDR3 has 12 residues. CDR3 protein: CASSQAGNTIYF. DNA of the CDR3: TGCGCCAGCAGCCAAGCGGGAAACACCATATATTTT.

V is TRBV3-1 (or the pseudogene TRBV3-2) and J is TRBJ2-4; TRBD2 matches 7 bases. The V gene end was trimmed by 4 bases and the J gene end by 0 bases; junction bases not matched to a gene: 9. The CDR3 is 17 amino acids. Germline values: CDR1 LGHDT, CDR2 YNNKEL (reference sequence). CDR3: CASSRGGTSLAKNIQYF. As DNA, the CDR3 is TGTGCCAGCAGCCGGGGGGGAACTAGCCTAGCCAAAAACATTCAGTACTTC.

The CDR3 DNA follows: TGTGCCAGCAGCCTCGAGTGGACTCCACACACCGGGGAGCTGTTTTTT. Translating it yields CASSLEWTPHTGELFF. The gene calls are TRBV3-1 (or the pseudogene TRBV3-2) and TRBJ2-2; possibly TRBD2 for D (5 bases). CDR3 length equals 16 residues. Between the trimmed V and J ends, which lost 4 bases and 3 bases, there was a span of 15 bases. Per the germline V gene, CDR1 is LGHDT and CDR2 is YNNKEL (reference sequence).

This chain joins TRBV6-5 and TRBJ2-5, with D possibly matching TRBD2 (5 bases). V was shortened by 8 bases and J by 2 bases, with 12 bases between the two germline ends. Germline V CDR1 and CDR2: MNHEY, SVGAGI. This CDR3 is built from 13 residues. The CDR3 spells CASLGWEQETQYF. The CDR3 bases are TGTGCCAGCTTGGGTTGGGAGCAAGAGACCCAGTACTTC.

V usage is TRBV21-1 and J usage is TRBJ1-5; the DNA was not used to check the table's D call, TRBD1. TRBV21-1 is labeled a pseudogene. The CDR3 has 16 amino acids. In DNA, the CDR3 is TGTGCCAGCAGCAAAGCGCTTTTCAGGGCAGGTCAGCCCCAGCATTTT. Translating it yields CASSKALFRAGQPQHF.

The genes are TRBV21-1 and TRBJ1-4; the DNA was not used to check the table's D call, TRBD1. TRBV21-1 is tagged as a pseudogene. The CDR3 extends over 16 amino acids. The CDR3 loop is CASSRPRQSTNEKLFF. CDR3 in DNA: TGTGCCAGCAGCAGACCTAGACAGTCAACTAATGAAAAACTGTTTTTT.

The chain recombines TRBV6-5 with TRBJ1-4, with 8 bases fitting TRBD1. CDR3 size: 15 residues. J was trimmed by 7 bases and V by 6 bases; bases with no gene match: 10. Per germline, CDR1 MNHEY and CDR2 SVGAGI. The CDR3 protein is CASRPGQGVREKLFF. CDR3 nucleotide sequence: TGTGCCAGCAGACCCGGACAGGGAGTGCGTGAAAAACTGTTTTTT.

This chain links TRBV2 with TRBJ1-5; a possible D gene is TRBD1 (5 bases). CDR3 length: 14 amino acids. V was cut by 8 bases and J by 1 base, with 12 bases left in between. The germline CDR1 and CDR2 sequences are SNHLY and FYNNEI. In DNA form, the CDR3 reads TGTGCCAGCGGAAGTAGACAGAGCAATCAGCCCCAGCATTTT. Amino acids: CASGSRQSNQPQHF.

V usage is TRBV4-1 and J usage is TRBJ1-2; no clear D. Looked up from germline, CDR1 is MGHRA and CDR2 is YSYEKL. Trimming removed 1 base at V and 5 bases at J, with 11 bases between. CDR3 length equals 14 residues. CDR3 sequence reads: CASSQGAGLYGYTF. The CDR3 DNA sequence: TGCGCCAGCAGCCAAGGGGCAGGTCTTTATGGCTACACCTTC.

The chain employs TRBV4-2 and TRBJ1-5; a possible D gene is TRBD1 (6 bases). This CDR3 has 16 amino acids. V dropped 1 base and J dropped 1 base, with 11 bases sitting between them. Per germline, CDR1 LGHNA and CDR2 YNFKEQ. CDR3 amino acids: CASSQATTGSNQPQHF. The DNA for the CDR3 is TGTGCCAGCAGCCAAGCTACTACAGGGAGCAATCAGCCCCAGCATTTT.

V is TRBV18 and J is TRBJ2-7; a possible D gene is TRBD2 (5 bases). The CDR3 consists of 16 residues. V lost 4 bases and J lost 3, with 19 bases in between. Germline CDR1 is KGHSH and CDR2 is LQKENI. CDR3 nucleotides: TGTGCCAGCTCACGGCTACCGACAAGACTAAGCTACGAGCAGTACTTC. Its protein product is CASSRLPTRLSYEQYF.